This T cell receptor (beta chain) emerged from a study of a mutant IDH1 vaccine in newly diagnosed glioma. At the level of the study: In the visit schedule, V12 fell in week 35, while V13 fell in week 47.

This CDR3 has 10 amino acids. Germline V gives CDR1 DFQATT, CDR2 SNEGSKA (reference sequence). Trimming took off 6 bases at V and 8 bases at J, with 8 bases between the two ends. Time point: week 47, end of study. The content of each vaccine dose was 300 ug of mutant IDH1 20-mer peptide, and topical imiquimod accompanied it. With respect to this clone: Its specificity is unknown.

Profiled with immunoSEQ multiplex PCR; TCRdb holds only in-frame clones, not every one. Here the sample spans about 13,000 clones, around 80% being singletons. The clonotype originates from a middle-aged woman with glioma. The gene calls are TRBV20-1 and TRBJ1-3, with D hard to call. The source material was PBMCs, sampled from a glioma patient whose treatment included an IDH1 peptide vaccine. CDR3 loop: CSALGDTIYF. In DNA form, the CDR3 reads TGCAGTGCCCTCGGGGACACCATATATTTT.